The 2 T cell receptor beta chains reported below all come from one sample, sequenced in a study of regulatory T cells in long-lasting Graves disease. Researchers made TCR beta libraries by using iRepertoire HTBI primers and running Arm-PCR on CDR3 regions. TCRdb ran MiXCR on the multiplex PCR reads and lists one entry per CDR3 protein. The table lists about 430,000 distinct CDR3 sequences, over 14% of them singletons. Regarding time point: newly diagnosed GD, antithyroid drugs for less than 3 months. PBMC RNA served as the TCR library source. Another study also made use of these data, one on T cells in Graves' hyperthyroidism and ophthalmopathy.

This material consisted of peripheral blood mononuclear cells (PBMCs), taken at new diagnosis, from a patient treated with antithyroid drugs. The source is a woman between 35 and 50 years old with Graves disease.

This clonotype was seen repeatedly, ten times or more. The J gene is TRBJ2-3, the V gene TRBV28, with 16 bases matching TRBD2. This CDR3 comprises 18 residues. V trimming: 3 bases; J trimming: 2 bases; junction bases outside the gene matches: 5. The V gene's germline CDR1 is MDHEN and CDR2 SYDVKM. CDR3 in amino acids: CASSFSGLAGGPTDTQYF. Here the CDR3 DNA reads TGTGCCAGCAGTTTTTCGGGACTAGCGGGAGGGCCCACAGATACGCAGTATTTT.

This clonotype was picked up many times. This chain uses TRBV10-3 with TRBJ2-5; D is perhaps TRBD1 or TRBD2 (6 bases each). The germline gives CDR1 ENHRY, CDR2 SYGVKD. The CDR3 is 16 amino acids. The V end was cut by 0 bases, the J end by 5 bases, with 16 bases between. The CDR3 protein is CAISESIPGGGETQYF. The CDR3 nucleotides are TGTGCCATCAGTGAGTCGATTCCCGGGGGCGGGGAGACCCAGTACTTC.